These 18 T cell receptor beta chains were all obtained from the same sample, sequenced in a study of blood T cell repertoires in COVID-19. Profiled with immunoSEQ multiplex PCR; TCRdb holds only in-frame clones, not every one. The table shows under 200,000 clones, with approximately 82% occurring only once. Sequencing input: peripheral blood. The receptor source for this set is a man aged 70-80 years who had recovered from COVID-19.

V is TRBV30 and J is TRBJ1-1; 8 nucleotides agree with TRBD1. The CDR3 runs to 14 residues. Germline V lookup: CDR1 GTSNPN, CDR2 SVGIG (reference sequence). Trimming took 2 bases from V and 0 from J; bases not matched to a gene: 2. The CDR3 reads CAWSWDRLNTEAFF. In nucleotides, the CDR3 is TGTGCCTGGAGTTGGGACAGGTTGAACACTGAAGCTTTCTTT.

The chain combines TRBV6-5 with TRBJ2-2; perhaps TRBD2 as D (5 bases). Per the germline V gene, CDR1 is MNHEY and CDR2 is SVGAGI. V was clipped by 6 bases and J by 7 bases, with 18 bases between them. CDR3 size: 15 residues. The CDR3, as DNA: TGTGCCAGCAGGTCTAGAGGGCGGACGGGCGGGGAGCTGTTTTTT. This codes for CASRSRGRTGGELFF.

The CDR3 coding sequence is TGTGCCAGTAGTTTAAGGACTAGCGGGAGTATGACAGATACGCAGTATTTT. Translating gives CASSLRTSGSMTDTQYF. The chain recombines TRBV19 with TRBJ2-3; 13 positions match TRBD2. The CDR3 covers 17 residues. Per the germline V gene, CDR1 is LNHDA and CDR2 is SQIVND (reference sequence). V lost 5 bases to trimming and J lost 3 bases; unmatched junction nucleotides: 8.

The gene calls are TRBV3-1 (or the pseudogene TRBV3-2) and TRBJ2-1; 11 bases fit TRBD2. With V trimmed by 4 bases and J by 4 bases, 6 bases remained unmatched. The CDR3 is 16 amino acids. CDR1 is LGHDT and CDR2 is YNNKEL in the germline V gene (reference sequence). CDR3 coding DNA: TGTGCCAGCAGCCCCTCCGGGACTAGCGGATACAATGAGCAGTTCTTC. Its protein is CASSPSGTSGYNEQFF.

This clone was found once. CDR3 DNA sequence: TGTGCCAGCAGTGGAATTAGCGGGAGGTACGAGCAGTACTTC. It codes for CASSGISGRYEQYF. The chain is built from TRBV2 and TRBJ2-7, with 10 bases aligning to TRBD2. CDR3 length: 14 amino acids. CDR1 SNHLY and CDR2 FYNNEI come from the germline V gene. V was clipped by 4 bases and J by 4 bases; unmatched bases: 4.

This chain uses TRBV6-2 or TRBV6-3 with TRBJ2-1; D gene uncertain. CDR3 size: 12 residues. Germline V lookup: CDR1 MNHEY, CDR2 SVGEGT. The V end was cut by 5 bases, the J end by 6 bases, with 8 bases between. CDR3 nucleotide sequence: TGTGCCAGCAGTCAACTGGTCAATGAGCAGTTCTTC. This gives the protein CASSQLVNEQFF.

The rearrangement links TRBV10-1 to TRBJ2-5; TRBD2 agrees at 13 bases. Per germline, CDR1 WNHNN and CDR2 SYGVQD (reference sequence). With V trimmed by 5 bases and J by 1 base, 4 bases remained unmatched. The CDR3 runs to 16 residues. The CDR3, as DNA: TGCGCCAGCAGTAGAGGACTAGCGGGAGTCCAAGAGACCCAGTACTTC. Protein product: CASSRGLAGVQETQYF.

The table lists this clone with a few counts. This sequence joins TRBV18 and TRBJ1-6; D remains ambiguous. The CDR3 sequence is 15 residues long. Germline V lookup: CDR1 KGHSH, CDR2 LQKENI. The V and J ends lost 3 bases and 1 base respectively, with 7 bases between them. The CDR3: CASSPRGSYNSPLHF. CDR3 sequence (DNA): TGTGCCAGCTCACCCCGGGGATCCTATAATTCACCCCTCCACTTT.

This sequence joins TRBV4-2 and TRBJ2-7; no clear D. CDR1 LGHNA and CDR2 YNFKEQ come from the germline V gene. This CDR3 region has 14 residues. V was trimmed by 1 base and J by 3 bases, leaving 10 bases between them. CDR3 nucleotides: TGTGCCAGCAGCCAAGGTCCCCGCAGCTACGAGCAGTACTTC. Residues: CASSQGPRSYEQYF.

This rearrangement joins TRBV19 to TRBJ2-1; 7 bases are a match to TRBD2. Germline CDR1 and CDR2: LNHDA and SQIVND (reference sequence). The CDR3 totals 13 residues. V shed 9 bases, J shed 8 bases, and the junction held 10 bases outside the gene matches. CDR3 bases: TGTGCCAGCCAAGGACTAGAGGTCGATGAGCAGTTCTTC. This encodes CASQGLEVDEQFF.

The CDR3 nucleotides are TGTGCCAGCAGCTTGCATCCGGGACAGGGGCCCATGAACACTGAAGCTTTCTTT. Translating gives CASSLHPGQGPMNTEAFF. The chain employs TRBV5-5 and TRBJ1-1; 10 bases map to TRBD1. The CDR3 is 18 residues long. CDR1 is SGHKS, CDR2 YYEKEE, per germline (reference sequence). After removal of 1 base from V and 0 bases from J, the junction contained 9 bases not matched to a gene. Complete variable domain (other parts from reference TRBV5-5 and TRBJ1-1): DAGVTQSPTHLIKTRGQQVTLRCSPISGHKSVSWYQQVLGQGPQFIFQYYEKEERGRGNFPDRFSARQFPNYSSELNVNALLLGDSALYLCASSLHPGQGPMNTEAFFGQGTRLTVV.

The chain employs TRBV30 and TRBJ2-1, with D possibly matching TRBD1 (6 bases). CDR1 is GTSNPN and CDR2 is SVGIG in the germline V gene (reference sequence). V was shortened by 1 base and J by 0 bases, with 10 bases between the two germline ends. The CDR3 is 15 residues long. As DNA, the CDR3 is TGTGCCTGGAGTGCCGACAGGTTCTCCTACAATGAGCAGTTCTTC. Translating it yields CAWSADRFSYNEQFF.

This clone appeared once. The V and J genes are TRBV4-3 and TRBJ1-6; TRBD1 aligns across 8 bases. V lost 1 base, J lost 5 bases, and 7 bases stayed unmatched. There are 17 residues in the CDR3. Germline-derived CDR1 and CDR2 are LGHNA and YSLEER. In DNA, the CDR3 is TGCGCCAGCAGCCAAGCTCCCCGGGACAGGCATAATTCACCCCTCCACTTT. Translation gives CASSQAPRDRHNSPLHF.

The rearrangement joins TRBV5-1 to TRBJ2-7; 12 bases are a match to TRBD1. The CDR3 runs to 13 residues. The V and J ends lost 7 bases and 6 bases, in that order; junction bases with no gene match: 5. CDR1 and CDR2 from the germline V gene are SGHRS and YFSETQ. CDR3 sequence reads: CASLGTGGGEQYF. CDR3 nucleotides: TGCGCCAGCCTTGGGACAGGGGGCGGCGAGCAGTACTTC. The full variable domain, with the rest looked up from reference TRBV5-1 and TRBJ2-7, is KAGVTQTPRYLIKTRGQQVTLSCSPISGHRSVSWYQQTPGQGLQFLFEYFSETQRNKGNFPGRFSGRQFSNSRSEMNVSTLELGDSALYLCASLGTGGGEQYFGPGTRLTVT.

This clone showed up just once. V gene TRBV7-2 combines with J gene TRBJ1-1, with 8 bases fitting TRBD1. CDR1 and CDR2 (germline): SGHTA, FQGNSA. There are 14 residues in the CDR3. Trimming at V came to 5 bases and at J to 7 bases, leaving 9 bases not matched to a gene. The CDR3 here is CASSVPGGRGEAFF. For the CDR3, the DNA is TGTGCCAGCAGCGTACCAGGGGGCCGGGGTGAAGCTTTCTTT.

The chain employs TRBV19 and TRBJ2-4; possibly TRBD2 for D (6 bases). The V and J ends lost 4 bases and 3 bases respectively, with 19 bases between them. Germline V lookup: CDR1 LNHDA, CDR2 SQIVND (reference sequence). The CDR3 is 17 residues long. In DNA form, the CDR3 reads TGTGCCAGTAGTACCCGCGGGTCGGGGGATTTCAAAAACATTCAGTACTTC. Translation gives CASSTRGSGDFKNIQYF. Filled out from reference TRBV19 and TRBJ2-4, the complete variable domain reads DGGITQSPKYLFRKEGQNVTLSCEQNLNHDAMYWYRQDPGQGLRLIYYSQIVNDFQKGDIAEGYSVSREKKESFPLTVTSAQKNPTAFYLCASSTRGSGDFKNIQYFGAGTRLSVL.

V and J are TRBV7-2 and TRBJ2-1, with 9 bases fitting TRBD2. The V and J ends lost 5 bases and 4 bases, in that order; junction bases with no gene match: 9. CDR1 and CDR2 from the germline V gene are SGHTA and FQGNSA. This CDR3 is built from 16 residues. Here the CDR3 reads CASSMTSGGGYNEQFF. CDR3 nucleotide sequence: TGTGCCAGCAGCATGACTAGCGGAGGGGGTTACAATGAGCAGTTCTTC.

V usage is TRBV2 and J usage is TRBJ2-1, with unresolved D. The CDR3 is 15 residues long. Trimming shortened V by 7 bases and J by 10 bases, and 23 bases separated the two germline ends. Germline V lookup: CDR1 SNHLY, CDR2 FYNNEI. The CDR3, as DNA: TGTGCCAGCATCCAGAGGATAGTCCGCGTCGTCGAGCAGTTCTTC. Its protein is CASIQRIVRVVEQFF.